This T cell receptor beta chain was sequenced in a study of shared clonotypes between healthy human individuals. Deletions cut 1 base from V and 7 bases from J, with 18 bases between. The CDR3 spans 15 residues. Germline V gene data show CDR1 as SGHTS and CDR2 as YDEGEE. Only Caucasian adults living in Nashville, Tennessee made up the donor group. The investigators split CD4+ cells into a CD45RA+ naive subset and a CD45RA-negative memory subset. Points on this clone: Its antigen remains unidentified.

Method: immunoSEQ multiplex PCR; TCRdb's copy keeps in-frame clones and lacks some. The sample includes 600,000 to 800,000 clones, approximately 72% of them seen just once. Overall study results and limits: Against clonotypes common to all four donors, non-shared ones had lower generation probabilities. The study found roughly 5% of naive CD4 clonotypes shared across a few donors.

Source material: memory CD4+ T cells sorted from blood. Subset here: CD45RA-negative fraction. The receptor's source is a woman aged 25 to 39 in good health. The chain couples TRBV5-8 to TRBJ2-7, with D perhaps matching TRBD1 (5 bases). CDR3 protein: CASSLQGDLLWEQYF. The DNA of the CDR3 is TGTGCCAGCAGCTTGCAGGGCGATTTGCTTTGGGAGCAGTACTTC.